This T cell receptor beta chain was documented in a study of blood T cell repertoires in COVID-19. Study overall: Samples of COVID-19 (acute and convalescent) were obtained from the United States, Italy and Spain. PBMCs, B-cell-depleted T cells, or T cells provided the cDNA or gDNA that made up the material.

Per germline, CDR1 SNHLY and CDR2 FYNNEI. V was shortened by 6 bases and J by 0 bases, with 17 bases between the two germline ends. There are 16 residues in the CDR3. The cohort comprised adults aged 18 to 89 years residing in 20 to 30 US areas. Per the original methods: Reference gene primer amplification in the assay estimated nucleated cell counts. The method was immunoSEQ multiplex PCR; TCRdb's version includes in-frame clones alone and lacks a portion of them. V and J calls plus clone size are reproduced from that table; the DNA served to infer D and trimming. The sample has 300,000 to 350,000 clones, 90% seen once.

The sequence was obtained from a woman between 18 and 30 years old with acute COVID-19. V usage is TRBV2 and J usage is TRBJ1-1; a possible D gene is TRBD1 (6 bases). Sequencing input: PBMCs or T cells enriched from blood (not recorded which). CDR3 residues: CASRDQGRVMNTEAFF. The CDR3 DNA reads TGTGCCAGCAGAGATCAGGGGAGGGTAATGAACACTGAAGCTTTCTTT.